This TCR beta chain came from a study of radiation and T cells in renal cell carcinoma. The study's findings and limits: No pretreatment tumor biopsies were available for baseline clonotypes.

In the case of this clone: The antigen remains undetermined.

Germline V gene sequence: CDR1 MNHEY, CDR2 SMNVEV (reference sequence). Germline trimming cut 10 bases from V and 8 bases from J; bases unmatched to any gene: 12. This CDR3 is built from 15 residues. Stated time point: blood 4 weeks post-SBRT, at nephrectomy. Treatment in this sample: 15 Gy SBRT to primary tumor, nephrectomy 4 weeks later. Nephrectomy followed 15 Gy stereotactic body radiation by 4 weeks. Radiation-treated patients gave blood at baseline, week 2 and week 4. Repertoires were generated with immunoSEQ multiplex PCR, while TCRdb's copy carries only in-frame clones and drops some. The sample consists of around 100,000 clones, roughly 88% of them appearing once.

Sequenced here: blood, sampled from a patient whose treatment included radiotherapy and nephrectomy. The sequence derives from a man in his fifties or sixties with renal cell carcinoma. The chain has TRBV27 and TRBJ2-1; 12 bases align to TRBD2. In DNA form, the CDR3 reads TGTGCCACCGCTCCACTAGCGGGAGGTTTGTATGAGCAGTTCTTC. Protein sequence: CATAPLAGGLYEQFF.